The next 20 T cell receptor beta chains were all read from a single sample in a study of cytomegalovirus exposure and HLA in healthy donors. PCR amplification relied on 60 Vbeta primers (plus 13 Jbeta primers). Profiled with immunoSEQ multiplex PCR; TCRdb holds only in-frame clones, not every one. The table records 100,000 to 150,000 clones, 76% of them present only once. The source material was PBMCs. These receptors all come from a man aged 50 or older in good health and CMV-seronegative.

The chain couples TRBV7-3 to TRBJ2-3; 9 positions match TRBD2. There are 16 residues in the CDR3. The V gene end was trimmed by 4 bases and the J gene end by 3 bases; junction bases not matched to a gene: 8. Germline CDR1 SGHTA, CDR2 FQGTGA. CDR3 protein: CASSSRQRGVTDTQYF. The CDR3 region has the DNA TGTGCCAGCAGCTCCAGGCAGCGGGGGGTTACAGATACGCAGTATTTT.

The chain combines TRBV9 with TRBJ1-1, with no clear D. Trimming cost V 2 bases and J 6 bases, with 20 bases left between them. The CDR3 extends over 16 amino acids. Per germline, CDR1 SGDLS and CDR2 YYNGEE. CDR3 protein: CASSVGQALEGAEAFF. The CDR3, as DNA: TGTGCCAGCAGCGTTGGGCAGGCCTTGGAGGGCGCTGAAGCTTTCTTT.

V gene TRBV11-3 combines with J gene TRBJ2-1; TRBD1 aligns across 9 bases. CDR1 SGHNT and CDR2 YENEEA come from the germline V gene. This CDR3 region has 19 residues. With 4 bases clipped from V and 1 base from J, the junction kept 14 bases outside the gene matches. The CDR3 region has the DNA TGTGCCAGCAGCTCGACAGGGGGGAAAGAGCGCCCGTCCTACAATGAGCAGTTCTTC. It translates to CASSSTGGKERPSYNEQFF. The full variable domain, rest sourced from reference TRBV11-3 and TRBJ2-1, is EAGVVQSPRYKIIEKKQPVAFWCNPISGHNTLYWYLQNLGQGPELLIRYENEEAVDDSQLPKDRFSAERLKGVDSTLKIQPAELGDSAVYLCASSSTGGKERPSYNEQFFGPGTRLTVL.

Only a few counts were recorded for this clone. The chain combines TRBV4-1 with TRBJ1-3; D is possibly TRBD1 (6 bases). Germline-derived CDR1 and CDR2 are MGHRA and YSYEKL. V lost 3 bases and J 4 bases, leaving 13 bases between the germline ends. CDR3 length: 15 amino acids. This CDR3 is CASSHQQGAGNTIYF. CDR3 nucleotide sequence: TGCGCCAGCAGCCACCAACAGGGCGCGGGAAACACCATATATTTT.

The chain carries TRBV13 and TRBJ2-5; 12 nucleotides agree with TRBD2. There are 15 residues in the CDR3. The V gene's germline CDR1 is PRHDT and CDR2 FYEKMQ (reference sequence). V shed 2 bases, J shed 5 bases, and the junction held 3 bases outside the gene matches. CDR3 sequence: CASSLLAGGGETQYF. DNA for the CDR3: TGTGCCAGCAGCTTACTAGCGGGGGGGGGTGAGACCCAGTACTTC.

This sequence joins TRBV15 and TRBJ2-1; D perhaps matches TRBD2 (5 bases). V dropped 2 bases and J dropped 11 bases, with 7 bases sitting between them. The CDR3 extends over 11 amino acids. The germline V gene has CDR1 LNHNV and CDR2 YYDKDF (reference sequence). The CDR3 DNA follows: TGTGCCACCAGCAGAACCGGGAAGCAGTTCTTC. It translates to CATSRTGKQFF. The full variable domain, its missing parts supplied by reference TRBV15 and TRBJ2-1, is DAMVIQNPRYQVTQFGKPVTLSCSQTLNHNVMYWYQQKSSQAPKLLFHYYDKDFNNEADTPDNFQSRRPNTSFCFLDIRSPGLGDTAMYLCATSRTGKQFFGPGTRLTVL.

This chain joins TRBV5-6 and TRBJ2-3, with D perhaps matching TRBD1 (6 bases). The germline gives CDR1 SGHDT, CDR2 YYEEEE. This CDR3 spans 12 amino acids. V was shortened by 1 base and J by 8 bases, with 8 bases between the two germline ends. The CDR3: CASSLPRGTQYF. CDR3 sequence (DNA): TGTGCCAGCAGCTTGCCCAGGGGTACGCAGTATTTT. Using reference TRBV5-6 and TRBJ2-3 for the parts outside the CDR3, the full variable domain is DAGVTQSPTHLIKTRGQQVTLRCSPKSGHDTVSWYQQALGQGPQFIFQYYEEEERQRGNFPDRFSGHQFPNYSSELNVNALLLGDSALYLCASSLPRGTQYFGPGTRLTVL.

V usage is TRBV9 and J usage is TRBJ2-2, with 9 bases that match TRBD2. The CDR3 is 17 residues long. Germline V gives CDR1 SGDLS, CDR2 YYNGEE. The J segment lost 4 bases and the V segment lost 4 bases, leaving 11 bases of the junction unmatched. The DNA for the CDR3 is TGTGCCAGCAGCTCTGGGGGTAGCGGGGGCCTCACCGGGGAGCTGTTTTTT. Its translation is CASSSGGSGGLTGELFF.

The V and J genes are TRBV18 and TRBJ2-1, with 7 bases fitting TRBD1. Germline CDR1 KGHSH, CDR2 LQKENI. The trim removed 3 bases at V and 5 bases at J, leaving 4 bases unmatched. The length of the CDR3 is 14 residues. For the CDR3, the DNA is TGTGCCAGCTCACCGAGACAGGGCCACAATGAGCAGTTCTTC. Translating it yields CASSPRQGHNEQFF.

This rearrangement joins TRBV4-2 to TRBJ2-2, with 9 bases that match TRBD2. The CDR3 has 16 amino acids. Germline V CDR1 and CDR2: LGHNA, YNFKEQ. V was pared by 4 bases and J by 6 bases, with 9 bases of the junction left unmatched. The DNA of the CDR3 is TGTGCCAGCAGCCTACGTGCGGGGGGGGCCGCCGGGGAGCTGTTTTTT. Translation: CASSLRAGGAAGELFF.

V and J are TRBV6-5 and TRBJ1-1, with D tentatively TRBD1 (6 bases). The CDR3 is 13 amino acids. Germline V gives CDR1 MNHEY, CDR2 SVGAGI. Deletions cut 5 bases from V and 5 bases from J, with 12 bases between. The CDR3 sequence is CASSAHRETEAFF. As DNA, the CDR3 is TGTGCCAGCAGTGCACACAGGGAAACTGAAGCTTTCTTT.

The rearrangement links TRBV11-3 to TRBJ2-3, with a tentative D call TRBD2 (6 bases). V shed 5 bases and J shed 6 bases, with 15 bases lying between them. Germline assignment: CDR1 SGHNT and CDR2 YENEEA. CDR3 size: 14 residues. CDR3 DNA sequence: TGTGCCAGCAGCCACGGGGGAGCGGGCGATACGCAGTATTTT. Protein sequence: CASSHGGAGDTQYF.

The chain employs TRBV7-3 and TRBJ2-2; no clear D. The CDR3 covers 15 residues. Between the trimmed V and J ends, which lost 5 bases and 0 bases, there was a span of 10 bases. In germline, CDR1 is SGHTA, CDR2 FQGTGA. The chain's CDR3 is CASSPNTANTGELFF. As DNA, the CDR3 is TGTGCCAGCAGCCCAAACACAGCGAACACCGGGGAGCTGTTTTTT.

The chain couples TRBV19 to TRBJ1-6, with a possible D match to TRBD1 (6 bases). The CDR3 consists of 17 residues. The germline V gene encodes CDR1 LNHDA and CDR2 SQIVND (reference sequence). V lost 5 bases and J lost 0, with 14 bases in between. CDR3 sequence reads: CASSLHQGSSYNSPLHF. The CDR3 bases are TGTGCCAGTAGTCTACACCAGGGGAGCTCCTATAATTCACCCCTCCACTTT.

The chain has TRBV28 and TRBJ2-3; 8 bases align to TRBD2. V dropped 4 bases and J dropped 5; count of bases not matched to a gene: 14. Germline CDR1 MDHEN, CDR2 SYDVKM. The CDR3 totals 17 residues. The CDR3 spells CASSYPPRGAGGDTQYF. As DNA, the CDR3 is TGTGCCAGCAGTTACCCCCCCCGGGGGGCGGGGGGAGATACGCAGTATTTT.

In its sample, this clone was seen a few times. As DNA, the CDR3 is TGTGCCAGCAGTGAAATGTCAGGGGGCTTCGGTCAGCCCCAGCATTTT. It yields the protein CASSEMSGGFGQPQHF. The chain joins TRBV2 to TRBJ1-5; 8 nucleotides agree with TRBD1. The CDR3 consists of 16 residues. Trimming at V came to 2 bases and at J to 6 bases, leaving 9 bases not matched to a gene. Germline V gene lookup returns CDR1 SNHLY and CDR2 FYNNEI.

The chain combines TRBV5-6 with TRBJ2-7, with D possibly being TRBD2 (6 bases). V was shortened by 0 bases and J by 4 bases, with 8 bases between the two germline ends. Germline V CDR1 and CDR2: SGHDT, YYEEEE. This CDR3 is built from 13 residues. The CDR3 region has the DNA TGTGCCAGCAGCTTGGTGGGGGGATACGAGCAGTACGTC. It yields the protein CASSLVGGYEQYV.

This chain joins TRBV4-3 and TRBJ2-1, with 7 bases matching TRBD1. The CDR3 covers 15 residues. The germline V gene encodes CDR1 LGHNA and CDR2 YSLEER. Unmatched junction bases numbered 6, after V lost 0 bases and J lost 7 bases. CDR3 loop: CASSQERGPTNEQFF. CDR3 nucleotides: TGCGCCAGCAGCCAAGAGAGGGGGCCCACAAATGAGCAGTTCTTC.

The chain carries TRBV9 and TRBJ2-3; 8 nucleotides match TRBD2. The CDR3 runs 18 residues. V was clipped by 4 bases and J by 0 bases; unmatched bases: 13. The germline V gene encodes CDR1 SGDLS and CDR2 YYNGEE. CDR3 bases: TGTGCCAGCAGCCCCGGTCTAGCGGGCGACACTAGCACAGATACGCAGTATTTT. Protein sequence: CASSPGLAGDTSTDTQYF.

The CDR3 DNA reads as TGTGCCAGTAGTACCGGGACAGGGGTAGGATCACCCCTCCACTTT. Amino acids: CASSTGTGVGSPLHF. This chain joins TRBV19 and TRBJ1-6, with 10 bases aligning to TRBD1. The ends lost 4 bases at V and 10 bases at J; junction bases unmatched: 7. This CDR3 is 15 amino acids long. Germline values: CDR1 LNHDA, CDR2 SQIVND (reference sequence).